This T cell receptor beta chain was retrieved from a study of CD8+CD57+ T cells in acquired aplastic anemia. Researchers used genomic DNA as the template to profile TCR beta VDJ and CDR3. In TCRdb, the reads were re-called with MiXCR into one record per CDR3 protein. The sample carries tens of thousands of distinct CDR3 sequences, about 70% recorded once. V lost 2 bases to trimming and J lost 10 bases; unmatched junction nucleotides: 7. The CDR3 extends over 16 amino acids. Per germline, CDR1 SGHRS and CDR2 YFSETQ. Whoever was chosen for sequencing had shown CD8+CD57+ cell expansion by flow cytometry. The diagnosis in all patients was severe acquired aplastic anemia.

This receptor was identified in a human donor with aplastic anemia. The sequencing input was sorted CD4+, CD8+, or CD8+CD57+ T cells (not recorded which) from PBMCs. The chain couples TRBV5-1 to TRBJ1-6; 12 bases align to TRBD1. The CDR3 DNA reads as TGCGCCAGCAGCTTAGAGGGACAGGGGGCTGAATCACCCCTCCACTTT. Its translation is CASSLEGQGAESPLHF.